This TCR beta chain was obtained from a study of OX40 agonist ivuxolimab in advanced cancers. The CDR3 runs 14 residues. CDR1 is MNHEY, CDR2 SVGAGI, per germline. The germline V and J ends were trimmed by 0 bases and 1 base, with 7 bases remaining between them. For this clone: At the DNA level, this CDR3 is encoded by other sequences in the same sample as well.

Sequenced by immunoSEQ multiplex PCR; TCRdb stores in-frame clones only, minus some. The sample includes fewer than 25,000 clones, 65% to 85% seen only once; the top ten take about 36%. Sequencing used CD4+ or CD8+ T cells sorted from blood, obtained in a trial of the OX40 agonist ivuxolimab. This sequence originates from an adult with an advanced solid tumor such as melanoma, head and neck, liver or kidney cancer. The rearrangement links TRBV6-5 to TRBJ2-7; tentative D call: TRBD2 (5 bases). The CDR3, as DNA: TGTGCCAGCAGTTACTCCGGGGAATCCTACGAGCAGTACTTC. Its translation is CASSYSGESYEQYF.